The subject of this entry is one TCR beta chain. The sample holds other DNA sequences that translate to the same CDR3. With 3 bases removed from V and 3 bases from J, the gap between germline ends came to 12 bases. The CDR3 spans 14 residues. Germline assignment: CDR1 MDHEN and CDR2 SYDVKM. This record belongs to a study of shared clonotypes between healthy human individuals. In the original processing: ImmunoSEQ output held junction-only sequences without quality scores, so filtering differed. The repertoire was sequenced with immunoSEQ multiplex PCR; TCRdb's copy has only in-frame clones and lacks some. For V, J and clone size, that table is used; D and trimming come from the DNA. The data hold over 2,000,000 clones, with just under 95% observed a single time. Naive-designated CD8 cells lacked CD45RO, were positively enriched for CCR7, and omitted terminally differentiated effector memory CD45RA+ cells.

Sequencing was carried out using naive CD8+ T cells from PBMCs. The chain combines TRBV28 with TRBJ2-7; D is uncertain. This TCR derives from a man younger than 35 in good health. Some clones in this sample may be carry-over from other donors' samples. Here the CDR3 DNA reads TGTGCCAGCAGTTTCGGGCAAGGAAGCTACGAGCAGTACTTC. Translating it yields CASSFGQGSYEQYF. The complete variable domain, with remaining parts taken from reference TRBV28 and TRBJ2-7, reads DVKVTQSSRYLVKRTGEKVFLECVQDMDHENMFWYRQDPGLGLRLIYFSYDVKMKEKGDIPEGYSVSREKKERFSLILESASTNQTSMYLCASSFGQGSYEQYFGPGTRLTVT.